This is a list of T cell receptor beta chains from one sample in a study of CD8 T cells in Susac syndrome. TCRdb recomputed calls from the immunoSEQ multiplex PCR reads with MiXCR, one row per CDR3 protein. The table lists about 300,000 distinct CDR3 sequences, 85% of them singletons, with 0.11% in the top ten. The sample consisted of CD8+ T cells from PBMCs. These receptors came from a human donor with multiple sclerosis. Each CDR3 is given with its conserved first and last residue. Fields, in order: clone size, V gene, J gene, CDR3 length, D gene, CDR3 DNA, CDR3 protein. A D gene is named only where the DNA matches it firmly. Clone sizes are given selectively: once, few, many, or a class where the clone is expanded.

size: -; V: TRBV27; J: TRBJ1-1; length: 14; D: -; DNA: TGTGCCAGCAGCCGCGGGGCCCCCAACACTGAAGCTTTCTTT; CDR3: CASSRGAPNTEAFF
size: -; V: TRBV29-1; J: TRBJ2-1; length: 12; D: -; DNA: TGCAGCGTTGAAGGGGTTTCGGGGTCTAAGTTCTTC; CDR3: CSVEGVSGSKFF
size: -; V: TRBV13; J: TRBJ1-2; length: 15; D: TRBD1; DNA: TGTGCCAGCAGCGCCTCCGGGACAGGGCTTTCAGGCTACACCTTC; CDR3: CASSASGTGLSGYTF
size: -; V: TRBV7-9; J: TRBJ2-1; length: 18; D: TRBD2; DNA: TGTGCCAGCTCCCCCTCGGGACTAGCGGGAGCCCCCCACCGTGAGCAGTTCTTC; CDR3: CASSPSGLAGAPHREQFF
size: -; V: TRBV7-8; J: TRBJ2-1; length: 14; D: -; DNA: TGTGCCAGCAGCCCAGAGGGTAGCGGTTCAGGGCAGTTCTTC; CDR3: CASSPEGSGSGQFF
size: -; V: TRBV30; J: TRBJ2-1; length: 14; D: TRBD2; DNA: TGTGCCTGGAGTGCACTAGCGGGAGATTCAGGGCAGTTCTTC; CDR3: CAWSALAGDSGQFF
size: -; V: TRBV9; J: TRBJ2-2; length: 15; D: TRBD1; DNA: TGTGCCAGCAGCGTCCGGGACAGCTACACCGGGGAGCTGTTTTTT; CDR3: CASSVRDSYTGELFF
size: -; V: TRBV12-3/TRBV12-4; J: TRBJ2-1; length: 14; D: -; DNA: TGTGCCAGCAGCCCGAGCAGCTCCTACAATGAGCAGTTCTTC; CDR3: CASSPSSSYNEQFF
size: -; V: TRBV10-3; J: TRBJ1-1; length: 13; D: -; DNA: TGTGCCATCAGTGATCAACGCAACACTGAAGCTTTCTTT; CDR3: CAISDQRNTEAFF
size: -; V: TRBV14; J: TRBJ2-7; length: 16; D: -; DNA: TGTGCCAGCAGCCAAGATCGGGGGAAACGGCCCTACGAGCAGTACTTC; CDR3: CASSQDRGKRPYEQYF
size: -; V: TRBV12-5; J: TRBJ2-1; length: 13; D: -; DNA: TGTGCTAGTGGTTTGGGAGGCGGAAATGAGCAGTTCTTC; CDR3: CASGLGGGNEQFF
size: -; V: TRBV27; J: TRBJ2-4; length: 13; D: -; DNA: TGTGCCAGCAGTTTCGCAGACAAAAACATTCAGTACTTC; CDR3: CASSFADKNIQYF
size: -; V: TRBV20-1; J: TRBJ1-5; length: 14; D: -; DNA: TGCAGTGCTAGAGCAGGGTTAGGCAATCAGCCCCAGCATTTT; CDR3: CSARAGLGNQPQHF
size: -; V: TRBV27; J: TRBJ2-3; length: 13; D: -; DNA: TGTGCCAGCAGTCCCTCTAGCACAGATACGCAGTATTTT; CDR3: CASSPSSTDTQYF
size: few; V: TRBV28; J: TRBJ2-7; length: 14; D: TRBD2; DNA: TGTGCCAGCAGTTTAGGGGGGGAAGGCTACGAGCAGTACTTC; CDR3: CASSLGGEGYEQYF
size: -; V: TRBV27; J: TRBJ2-7; length: 15; D: -; DNA: TGTGCCAGCAAGGCGGCCGGCTCCAGCTCCTACGAGCAGTACTTC; CDR3: CASKAAGSSSYEQYF
size: few; V: TRBV15; J: TRBJ2-7; length: 14; D: TRBD1; DNA: TGTGCCACCAGCGGATGGACAGGGTACGGCGAGCAGTACTTC; CDR3: CATSGWTGYGEQYF
size: -; V: TRBV12-3/TRBV12-4; J: TRBJ2-1; length: 13; D: -; DNA: TGTGCCAGCAGTTTCCCAGACAGCAATGAGCAGTTCTTC; CDR3: CASSFPDSNEQFF
size: few; V: TRBV29-1; J: TRBJ2-1; length: 14; D: TRBD2; DNA: TGCAGCGGGGGGAGGGAGGGTCCCTACAATGAGCAGTTCTTC; CDR3: CSGGREGPYNEQFF
size: -; V: TRBV2; J: TRBJ1-2; length: 16; D: TRBD1; DNA: TGTGCCAGCAGTGGGAGGAGGACGACAGGGCCCTATGGCTACACCTTC; CDR3: CASSGRRTTGPYGYTF
size: -; V: TRBV4-1; J: TRBJ2-1; length: 12; D: TRBD2; DNA: TGCGCCAGCAGCGCTAGCGGGAGGGAGCAGTTCTTC; CDR3: CASSASGREQFF
size: -; V: TRBV7-9; J: TRBJ2-5; length: 15; D: TRBD2; DNA: TGTGCCAGCACTATAGCGGGAGGGCCGAGGGAGACCCAGTACTTC; CDR3: CASTIAGGPRETQYF
size: few; V: TRBV7-2; J: TRBJ2-1; length: 16; D: TRBD2; DNA: TGTGCCAGCAGCTCATGGACTAGCGGGAGGGCCAATGAGCAGTTCTTC; CDR3: CASSSWTSGRANEQFF
size: few; V: TRBV7-8; J: TRBJ2-7; length: 12; D: -; DNA: TGTGCCAGCAGCTTAGAAAGTTTCGGGCAGTACTTC; CDR3: CASSLESFGQYF
size: few; V: TRBV19; J: TRBJ2-6; length: 15; D: -; DNA: TGTGCCAGTAGTTGGACGGCCTCTGGGGCCAACGTCCTGACTTTC; CDR3: CASSWTASGANVLTF
size: -; V: TRBV27; J: TRBJ1-2; length: 11; D: -; DNA: TGTGCCAGCACAACGATCTATGGCTACACCTTC; CDR3: CASTTIYGYTF
size: once; V: TRBV19; J: TRBJ2-1; length: 14; D: -; DNA: TGTGCCAGTAGTATGGCCGGGGCCTACAATGAGCAGTTCTTC; CDR3: CASSMAGAYNEQFF
size: -; V: TRBV20-1; J: TRBJ2-1; length: 13; D: -; DNA: TGCAGTGCTGCGGGGATTTTACAGTTTGAGCAGTTCTTC; CDR3: CSAAGILQFEQFF
size: -; V: TRBV15; J: TRBJ2-1; length: 14; D: TRBD1; DNA: TGTGCCACCAGCGGGGACAGCCCTTGGAATGAGCAGTTCTTC; CDR3: CATSGDSPWNEQFF
size: few; V: TRBV29-1; J: TRBJ1-2; length: 12; D: -; DNA: TGCAGCGTTGATAAGGGGGTCTACGGCTACACCTTC; CDR3: CSVDKGVYGYTF
size: -; V: TRBV7-9; J: TRBJ2-2; length: 11; D: -; DNA: TGTGCCAGCAGCTTAGACGGGGAGCTGTTTTTT; CDR3: CASSLDGELFF
size: once; V: TRBV15; J: TRBJ2-1; length: 16; D: TRBD2; DNA: TGTGCCACCAGCGTAACCGGACTAGCGGTCTACAATGAGCAGTTCTTC; CDR3: CATSVTGLAVYNEQFF
size: -; V: TRBV28; J: TRBJ1-4; length: 14; D: TRBD1; DNA: TGTGCCAGCAGTTTAGGCAGGGGGGTTGAAAAACTGTTTTTT; CDR3: CASSLGRGVEKLFF
size: -; V: TRBV7-9; J: TRBJ2-7; length: 14; D: -; DNA: TGTGCCAGCAGCCGATCTCAGACTAGTGACGAGCAGTACTTC; CDR3: CASSRSQTSDEQYF
size: once; V: TRBV9; J: TRBJ1-2; length: 13; D: -; DNA: TGTGCCAGCAGCGTGCAGGGCGGCTATGGCTACACCTTC; CDR3: CASSVQGGYGYTF
size: -; V: TRBV5-1; J: TRBJ2-7; length: 16; D: TRBD1; DNA: TGCGCCAGCAGCTTGGAGGGTACAGGGGGCGCCTACGAGCAGTACTTC; CDR3: CASSLEGTGGAYEQYF
size: -; V: TRBV4-2; J: TRBJ2-5; length: 17; D: -; DNA: TGTGCCAGCAGCCAAGATAACAGGCGGGGCCCCCAAGAGACCCAGTACTTC; CDR3: CASSQDNRRGPQETQYF
size: -; V: TRBV2; J: TRBJ2-7; length: 16; D: -; DNA: TGTGCCAGCAGTGAAGCGAGGGGGAGGGACTCCTACGAGCAGTACTTC; CDR3: CASSEARGRDSYEQYF
size: -; V: TRBV20-1; J: TRBJ2-7; length: 13; D: TRBD1; DNA: TGCAGTGCTTCCGGGACAGTCTCCTACGAGCAGTACTTC; CDR3: CSASGTVSYEQYF
size: -; V: TRBV7-9; J: TRBJ1-2; length: 13; D: -; DNA: TGTGCCAGCAGCCCAGCCAATTCGTGGGGCTACACCTTC; CDR3: CASSPANSWGYTF
size: -; V: TRBV4-2; J: TRBJ2-7; length: 13; D: -; DNA: TGTGCCAGCAGCCAAGCAAAGGGGTACGAGCAGTACTTC; CDR3: CASSQAKGYEQYF
size: -; V: TRBV4-1; J: TRBJ2-1; length: 18; D: TRBD2; DNA: TGCGCCAGCAGCCGGAAGACTAGCGGGAGTATGGCATACAATGAGCAGTTCTTC; CDR3: CASSRKTSGSMAYNEQFF
size: -; V: TRBV6-1; J: TRBJ1-1; length: 14; D: -; DNA: TGTGCCAGCAATGCACAGGGTTTAAACACTGAAGCTTTCTTT; CDR3: CASNAQGLNTEAFF
size: once; V: TRBV2; J: TRBJ1-1; length: 14; D: TRBD1; DNA: TGTGCCAGCAGTGCGACAGGGGAGATCACTGAAGCTTTCTTT; CDR3: CASSATGEITEAFF
size: -; V: TRBV10-3; J: TRBJ2-2; length: 18; D: TRBD1; DNA: TGTGCCATCAGTGCACGAAAAGGACAGGGGAGAGGAACCGGGGAGCTGTTTTTT; CDR3: CAISARKGQGRGTGELFF
size: -; V: TRBV11-2; J: TRBJ2-1; length: 15; D: -; DNA: TGTGCCAGCAGCTTAGATCCTGTCTCGCATAATGAGCAGCTCTTC; CDR3: CASSLDPVSHNEQLF
size: few; V: TRBV24-1; J: TRBJ2-3; length: 17; D: TRBD2; DNA: TGTGCCACCAGTGATTCGACTAGCCTGCGAGTCACAGATACGCAGTATTTT; CDR3: CATSDSTSLRVTDTQYF
size: -; V: TRBV27; J: TRBJ2-1; length: 15; D: TRBD1; DNA: TGTGCCAGCAGTTCGGGACAGGCTACCTACAATGAGCAGTTCTTC; CDR3: CASSSGQATYNEQFF
size: -; V: TRBV13; J: TRBJ1-5; length: 14; D: -; DNA: TGTGCCAGCAGCTTCGGACTCTTGGGGCAGCCCCAGCATTTT; CDR3: CASSFGLLGQPQHF
size: -; V: TRBV28; J: TRBJ2-1; length: 13; D: -; DNA: TGTGCCAGCAGTTTTAATTTCCGAGCTGAGCAGTTCTTC; CDR3: CASSFNFRAEQFF
size: -; V: TRBV20-1; J: TRBJ2-7; length: 15; D: TRBD1; DNA: TGCAGTGCTAGAGATCTAGGGGGCTCCACCTACGAGCAGTACTTC; CDR3: CSARDLGGSTYEQYF
size: -; V: TRBV28; J: TRBJ2-2; length: 15; D: -; DNA: TGTGCCAGCAGTTTTTGGGGGATGGATTCCGGGGAGCTGTTTTTT; CDR3: CASSFWGMDSGELFF
size: -; V: TRBV7-9; J: TRBJ2-1; length: 15; D: -; DNA: TGTGCCAGCAGCAACCGTAGCGGTACCTACAATGAGCAGTTCTTC; CDR3: CASSNRSGTYNEQFF
size: -; V: TRBV12-3/TRBV12-4; J: TRBJ1-2; length: 16; D: TRBD1; DNA: TGTGCCAGCAGTTTGGCCGGACAGGCGAGATACTATGGCTACACCTTC; CDR3: CASSLAGQARYYGYTF
size: -; V: TRBV19; J: TRBJ2-1; length: 14; D: -; DNA: TGTGCCAGTAGTATAGTGCAACGAGGGGATGAGCAGTTCTTC; CDR3: CASSIVQRGDEQFF
size: -; V: TRBV30; J: TRBJ1-2; length: 11; D: -; DNA: TGTGCCTGGACAGAACTCTATGGCTACACCTTC; CDR3: CAWTELYGYTF
size: -; V: TRBV6-5; J: TRBJ2-1; length: 16; D: TRBD2; DNA: TGTGCCAGCAGTTACGGTTTGGCGGGGGTCTACAATGAGCAGTTCTTC; CDR3: CASSYGLAGVYNEQFF
size: -; V: TRBV30; J: TRBJ2-7; length: 12; D: -; DNA: TGTGCCTGGAGTGTATTTCCCTACGAGCAGTACTTC; CDR3: CAWSVFPYEQYF
size: -; V: TRBV20-1; J: TRBJ1-2; length: 15; D: TRBD1; DNA: TGCAGTGCTCAGAGTCCGGGACAGGGTGGCTATGGCTACACCTTC; CDR3: CSAQSPGQGGYGYTF
size: -; V: TRBV28; J: TRBJ1-1; length: 16; D: TRBD1; DNA: TGTGCCACCCGATCCGCCCTTGAAGGACAGGGTATCGAAGCTTTCTTT; CDR3: CATRSALEGQGIEAFF